This TCR beta chain was recorded in a study of blood T cell repertoires in COVID-19. As for the study in general: Acute and convalescent COVID-19 samples came from the United States, Italy and Spain. PBMCs, B-cell-depleted T cells, or T cells were the source of the cDNA or gDNA that made up the material.

The CDR3 has 15 residues. Germline CDR1 reads SGHKS; CDR2 reads YYEKEE (reference sequence). V was clipped by 0 bases and J by 2 bases; unmatched bases: 3. In the source study's methods: Cell counts per sample came from amplifying reference gene primers. Sequenced by immunoSEQ multiplex PCR; TCRdb stores in-frame clones only, minus some. That table supplies the V and J calls and clone size; D and trimming were determined from the DNA. Of fewer than 200,000 clones in the sample, 65% to 90% were seen once. V gene TRBV5-5 combines with J gene TRBJ1-2, with 8 nucleotides matching TRBD1. What was sequenced was peripheral blood. The sequence derives from a man in his fifties or sixties with active or convalescent COVID-19. The CDR3: CASSLERQGNYGYTF. The CDR3 DNA is TGTGCCAGCAGCTTGGAAAGACAGGGGAACTATGGCTACACCTTC.